Presented here are 5 T cell receptor beta chains from one specimen sequenced in a study of identifying expanded T cells in peripheral blood. Data came from immunoSEQ multiplex PCR; TCRdb stores just in-frame clones and leaves some out. Of roughly 86,000 clones in the sample, more than 75% are singletons; the top ten hold 4% to 5.5%. The sequencing input was blood. These receptors were collected from a person between 18 and 75 years old in good health.

The V call is TRBV6-1, the J call TRBJ2-5, with 7 bases lining up with TRBD1. Trimming cost V 8 bases and J 3 bases; bases outside gene matches: 3. CDR3 length: 12 amino acids. Germline CDR1 and CDR2: MNHNS and SASEGT. CDR3 sequence (DNA): TGTGCCAGCCGCACAGGGGAAGAGACCCAGTACTTC. The encoded protein is CASRTGEETQYF.

The chain is built from TRBV6-1 and TRBJ1-2; D is perhaps TRBD1 (5 bases). The CDR3 is 15 residues long. Germline V gives CDR1 MNHNS, CDR2 SASEGT. V shed 6 bases and J shed 4 bases, with 18 bases lying between them. CDR3 nucleotide sequence: TGTGCCAGCAGACCCTCCCCGGGGGGGACCTATGGCTACACCTTC. The encoded protein is CASRPSPGGTYGYTF.

The chain carries TRBV9 and TRBJ1-3; D gene unclear. The V end lost 0 bases, the J end lost 0 bases, and 4 bases lay between the germline ends. Looked up from germline, CDR1 is SGDLS and CDR2 is YYNGEE. There are 14 residues in the CDR3. CDR3 sequence: CASSVGYSGNTIYF. Written as DNA, the CDR3 is TGTGCCAGCAGCGTAGGATACTCTGGAAACACCATATATTTT.

This chain joins TRBV5-1 and TRBJ2-5; D remains unclear. The CDR3 is 14 amino acids. V dropped 0 bases and J dropped 4 bases, with 10 bases sitting between them. Per germline, CDR1 SGHRS and CDR2 YFSETQ. CDR3 loop: CASSLGVVGETQYF. In DNA, the CDR3 is TGCGCCAGCAGCTTGGGGGTAGTTGGAGAGACCCAGTACTTC.

V usage is TRBV15 and J usage is TRBJ1-4; D is possibly TRBD1 (5 bases). The ends were cut back, 8 bases at V and 3 bases at J, with 16 bases in the middle. Germline CDR1 and CDR2: LNHNV and YYDKDF (reference sequence). The CDR3 sequence is 15 residues long. The CDR3 DNA follows: TGTGCCACCTCAGACTTTGGGGACCCTAATGAAAAACTGTTTTTT. Translation gives CATSDFGDPNEKLFF.